This TCR beta chain was identified in a study of shared clonotypes between healthy human individuals (dated by TCRdb to about 2020). Context from the whole study: A couple of women and a few men aged 18 to 49 years were included in the cohort. For each donor, three plates each were used for CD4 naive and CD4 memory, two plates were used for CD8 naive, and one plate was used for CD8 memory. To estimate repertoire size and how much clonotypes are shared between individuals, the study performed deep sequencing of blood TCR repertoires from about five healthy adults. To increase sequencing depth and limit assay-specific biases, TCR repertoire library preparation and sequencing were carried out by different laboratories using diverse techniques. Between about 0.8 and 9 billion PBMCs per donor were obtained by leukapheresis. What the work shows at the level of the full study, not this receptor alone: Sampling was restricted to blood, and TCR repertoires in tissue are likely to differ from TCR repertoires in blood. Pairwise subsampling led to the expectation that sequencing depth would affect the degree of clonotype sharing among donors. Incomplete sequencing was indicated by rarefaction of sorted-subset datasets, despite the large sequencing depth. Higher generation probabilities were observed for clonotypes shared by all four sorted-subset donors than for non-shared clonotypes. Because the study included only a small number of donors, the genetic and exposure-history diversity represented was limited. Naive subsets generally had larger estimated clonotype richness than memory subsets did. When a few donors were compared, the shared fraction of clonotypes was roughly 5% for naive CD4, around 3.6% for naive CD8, roughly 2.5% for memory CD4, and 0.35% to 0.4% for memory CD8.

Trimming takes 2 bases off V and 4 bases off J; junction bases not matched to a gene: 12. The CDR3 goes from the cysteine to the phenylalanine over 18 residues. Just the 54-base CDR3 DNA is kept, in frame starting at base 1. In the germline V gene, CDR1 corresponds to LGHNA and CDR2 to YNFKEQ. The donors were healthy, HIV-negative adults who had no recently reported acute infections or vaccinations. Only Caucasian adults living in Nashville, Tennessee, USA were represented among the donors. CD4+ T cells were enriched through magnetic negative selection, after which naive cells were positively selected on CD45RA and the remaining negative fraction served as the memory subset. After blood collection by leukapheresis, PBMCs were isolated using Ficoll-Histopaque density gradient centrifugation and then cryopreserved in the vapor phase of liquid nitrogen. Analytical flow cytometry was used to check the purity and quantity of every magnetically sorted T cell population. Genomic DNA was isolated from every sorted fraction and measured by UV absorbance on a Nanodrop 2000c.

Comment on this clone: The target of this receptor is not known. No qualities accompany the bases; no much larger clone lies one base away.

Using the deep immunoSEQ assay, TCR CDR3 regions were amplified from genomic DNA by multiplex PCR. Genomic DNA extracted from each cell subset was distributed evenly over all wells of several immunoSEQ 96-well plates, and each plate served as one replicate. For sorted subsets, about 0.2 ug genomic DNA, equal to 25,000 to 35,000 T cell genomes, was loaded into each replicate PCR. The purified libraries were quantified using a Qubit 3.0 fluorometer, sized with a Bioanalyzer 2100, and then quantified again using the KAPA Library Quantification kit. Every immunoSEQ 96-well plate was sequenced on a separate single-read 150-cycle Illumina NextSeq 550 flow cell. The paper's processing steps were these. Because the immunoSEQ output held only junctional sequences and lacked quality scores, the filtering could not match the filtering applied to full-length reads. Sequences were annotated with PyIR, a Python wrapper for IgBLAST v1.9, using IMGT germline references to assign V/J genes and CDR3. Reads were removed for weak V/J assignments (E-value above 1e-6), missing CDR3, stop codons, out-of-frame junctions, or ambiguous translated residues. A V3J clonotype was defined by an identical inferred V gene, J gene, and CDR3 amino acid sequence. The percentage overlap between two repertoires was calculated by dividing the number of shared unique clonotypes by the size of the smaller repertoire. RTK rarefaction, the Chao1 estimator, and Recon v2.1 estimates of unobserved clonotypes were used to assess repertoire richness. For all TCRbeta clonotypes obtained by the gDNA method from several donors, generation probabilities were computed with OLGA. TCRdb obtained this table from immuneACCESS and retained in-frame rearrangements with V and J assigned. These tables miss some clones; where compared with another copy, unresolved V genes account for less than half of the shortfall, and the remainder is unexplained. V and J calls and clone size are given by that table; D and trimming were obtained from the DNA. This sample is represented by over a million clones; approximately 80% of them were singletons. The top ten clones comprise roughly 0.55% of the sample.

The TCR originated in a man between 18 and 35 years old in good health. Some clones in this sample may be carry-over from other donors' samples. The rearranged segments are TRBV4-2 and TRBJ1-2; a stretch of 11 junction bases matches TRBD1. Sequencing was carried out using memory CD4+ T cells from PBMCs. This specimen's cell subset or site label, interpreted: CD45RA-negative fraction. The nucleotides read TGTGCCAGCAGCCAAACTCATATCCCGGGACAGGGGGGCTATGGCTACACCTTC. Its product reads: CASSQTHIPGQGGYGYTF.